This T cell receptor beta chain was observed in a study of T cells after yellow fever vaccination. Study findings and constraints: There was a small share of clonotypes that showed up in both the CD4 and CD8 compartments. Weaker overall, the secondary response nonetheless peaked faster (day 5 versus 15).

In making TCR cDNA, 5'RACE template switching added a universal primer site and UMIs to it. One entry per CDR3 protein, called by TCRdb with MiXCR from the 5' RACE reads. The sample carries some 120,000 distinct CDR3 sequences, 8.4% recorded once. CDR3 length: 13 amino acids. With 0 bases removed from V and 6 bases from J, the gap between germline ends came to 7 bases. Germline assignment: CDR1 SGHRS and CDR2 YFSETQ. This clonotype was seen repeatedly, ten times or more. What it binds is not known. This receptor was taken from a young man who received the YFV17D yellow fever vaccine. This sample comprised CD8+ T cells sorted from PBMCs, obtained 45 days after the yellow fever booster vaccination. The chain is built from TRBV5-1 and TRBJ2-1; D is possibly TRBD1 (6 bases). CDR3 in DNA: TGCGCCAGCAGCTTGGACAGGGTCAATGAGCAGTTCTTC. Its translation: CASSLDRVNEQFF.